One and the same sample provided the 3 T cell receptor beta chains below, sequenced in a study of PD-L1 blockade in urothelial cancer. Documented time point: peripheral blood 6 weeks after treatment start. Here immunoSEQ multiplex PCR was the method, and the copy in TCRdb shows in-frame clones only, minus some. The sample carries around 45,000 clones, 83% recorded once. Source: PBMCs, taken around atezolizumab (anti-PD-L1) treatment. The receptors were sampled from a man in his sixties with urothelial cancer.

This clone was detected only once. The J gene is TRBJ2-5, the V gene TRBV2; D ambiguous. Trimming stripped 3 bases from V and 1 base from J, with 9 bases between. This CDR3 has 14 residues. The germline gives CDR1 SNHLY, CDR2 FYNNEI. Written as DNA, the CDR3 is TGTGCCAGCAGTGATTCCCGCGTCCAAGAGACCCAGTACTTC. Translating gives CASSDSRVQETQYF.

The CDR3 is CASSTGDANTGELFF. The CDR3 DNA reads as TGTGCCAGTAGTACAGGGGATGCGAACACCGGGGAGCTGTTTTTT. This chain links TRBV19 with TRBJ2-2, with a possible D match to TRBD1 (6 bases). V shed 4 bases and J shed 0 bases, with 9 bases lying between them. This CDR3 comprises 15 residues. From germline, CDR1 is LNHDA and CDR2 SQIVND (reference sequence).

The chain employs TRBV6-1 and TRBJ2-3; D perhaps matches TRBD1 (6 bases). The V and J ends lost 2 bases and 2 bases respectively, with 17 bases between them. The CDR3 is 17 amino acids. Germline CDR1 MNHNS, CDR2 SASEGT. DNA of the CDR3: TGTGCCAGCAGTGAATTCTCAGGGGCGGCCTTCACAGATACGCAGTATTTT. Translation: CASSEFSGAAFTDTQYF.